The next 23 T cell receptor beta chains were all read from a single sample in a study of cytomegalovirus exposure and HLA in healthy donors. A multiplex PCR was run with 60 Vbeta primers and 13 Jbeta primers. Clones were read by immunoSEQ multiplex PCR, and TCRdb kept only the in-frame ones, dropping some. The sample carries roughly 180,000 clones, approximately 9.5% recorded once. Sample: PBMCs. These receptors all stem from a young woman in good health and CMV-seropositive.

The chain links TRBV30 to TRBJ1-3, with D possibly matching TRBD1 (5 bases). This CDR3 has 16 residues. CDR1 is GTSNPN, CDR2 SVGIG, per germline (reference sequence). Trimming took off 2 bases at V and 0 bases at J, with 14 bases between the two ends. CDR3 sequence reads: CAWSPGNLGSGNTIYF. The CDR3 DNA reads TGTGCCTGGAGTCCAGGGAACCTAGGCTCTGGAAACACCATATATTTT.

Of note for this clone: An end of the junction does not agree with germline; a read error may underlie this. CDR3 sequence: CASSRPNYGYPF. The CDR3, as DNA: TGTGCCAGCTCTAGGCCTAACTATGGCTACCCCTTC. The chain joins TRBV2 to TRBJ1-2; unclear D gene. Germline lookup yields CDR1 SNHLY and CDR2 FYNNEI. The CDR3 has 12 residues.

The chain carries TRBV25-1 and TRBJ2-1; 11 bases agree with TRBD2. The CDR3 spans 15 residues. Germline V gives CDR1 MGHDK, CDR2 SYGVNS. V shed 5 bases, J shed 6 bases, and the junction held 6 bases outside the gene matches. The CDR3 loop reads CASSKTSGMSNEQFF. The CDR3 nucleotides read TGTGCCAGCAGTAAGACTAGCGGGATGAGCAATGAGCAGTTCTTC.

This clone has only a few counts. The genes are TRBV7-7 and TRBJ2-5, with 10 bases identical to TRBD2. The CDR3 sequence is 16 residues long. With V trimmed by 2 bases and J by 5 bases, 8 bases remained unmatched. The germline gives CDR1 SSHAT, CDR2 FNYEAQ (reference sequence). The CDR3 nucleotides read TGTGCCAGCAGCTTAATATCTAGCGGGAGCCTGGAGACCCAGTACTTC. Translated: CASSLISSGSLETQYF. The full variable domain, with the rest looked up from reference TRBV7-7 and TRBJ2-5, is GAGVSQSPRYKVTKRGQDVTLRCDPISSHATLYWYQQALGQGPEFLTYFNYEAQPDKSGLPSDRFSAERPEGSISTLTIQRTEQRDSAMYRCASSLISSGSLETQYFGPGTRLLVL.

This clone was counted between two and nine times. The chain recombines TRBV28 with TRBJ1-2, with D possibly TRBD1 on 5 matching bases. V was pared by 5 bases and J by 8 bases, with 12 bases between. The CDR3 has 12 amino acids. Germline CDR1 and CDR2: MDHEN and SYDVKM. The CDR3 DNA follows: TGTGCCAGCAGTCTGGTACAGGCGGGCTACACCTTC. Translated, it gives CASSLVQAGYTF.

This clone was seen more than once but under ten times. V usage is TRBV15 and J usage is TRBJ1-2; 7 bases match TRBD1. The V gene end was trimmed by 5 bases and the J gene end by 5 bases; junction bases not matched to a gene: 11. This CDR3 is 15 amino acids long. Germline assignment: CDR1 LNHNV and CDR2 YYDKDF (reference sequence). In nucleotides, the CDR3 is TGTGCCACCAGCCAACCGGGACAGCTATCTTATGGCTACACCTTC. It translates to CATSQPGQLSYGYTF. Filled out from reference TRBV15 and TRBJ1-2, the complete variable domain reads DAMVIQNPRYQVTQFGKPVTLSCSQTLNHNVMYWYQQKSSQAPKLLFHYYDKDFNNEADTPDNFQSRRPNTSFCFLDIRSPGLGDTAMYLCATSQPGQLSYGYTFGSGTRLTVV.

This sequence joins TRBV4-1 and TRBJ2-3; D is perhaps TRBD2 (6 bases). V was cut by 2 bases and J by 5 bases, with 14 bases left in between. The CDR3 loop spans 15 amino acids. Germline CDR1 reads MGHRA; CDR2 reads YSYEKL. This chain's CDR3 is CASSQQGGKVDTQYF. The CDR3 DNA follows: TGCGCCAGCAGCCAACAGGGCGGGAAGGTAGATACGCAGTATTTT.

This clone was seen more than once but under ten times. The chain uses TRBV5-8 and TRBJ2-2, with D hard to call. The germline V and J ends were trimmed by 0 bases and 4 bases, with 10 bases remaining between them. There are 15 residues in the CDR3. Germline CDR1 is SGHTS and CDR2 is YDEGEE. CDR3 nucleotide sequence: TGTGCCAGCAGCTTGGAACTCTGGAGCACCGGGGAGCTGTTTTTT. This codes for CASSLELWSTGELFF.

This clone was observed a few times. CDR3 sequence reads: CASSFSSIPGQGTDTQYF. CDR3 nucleotide sequence: TGTGCCAGCAGCTTTTCCTCGATACCGGGACAGGGCACAGATACGCAGTATTTT. The chain combines TRBV11-3 with TRBJ2-3, with 8 bases identical to TRBD1. V lost 3 bases, J lost 1 base, and 12 bases stayed unmatched. Germline V gene data show CDR1 as SGHNT and CDR2 as YENEEA. The CDR3 consists of 18 residues.

This chain links TRBV6-6 with TRBJ2-5; 7 bases line up with TRBD1. V shed 8 bases and J 8 bases; nucleotides not matched to a gene: 8. This CDR3 contains 12 residues. The germline V gene encodes CDR1 MNHNY and CDR2 SVGAGI (reference sequence). In DNA, the CDR3 is TGTGCCAGCGCTCCGGGACAGTCCACCCAGTACTTC. Its translation is CASAPGQSTQYF.

This clone has a handful of counts. This chain connects TRBV6-4 to TRBJ2-7; 8 positions match TRBD2. Germline lookup yields CDR1 MRHNA and CDR2 SNTAGT. V lost 2 bases and J lost 4; bases outside the gene matches: 4. The CDR3 runs 14 residues. CDR3 nucleotide sequence: TGTGCCAGCAGTGACATAGCGGGAAGTTACGAGCAGTACTTC. Residues: CASSDIAGSYEQYF.

This clone has just a few counts. This CDR3 is CASSFSGATKNIQYF. For the CDR3, the DNA is TGTGCCAGCAGCTTTAGCGGGGCCACCAAAAACATTCAGTACTTC. The chain links TRBV7-2 to TRBJ2-4; 8 bases line up with TRBD2. The CDR3 consists of 15 residues. CDR1 is SGHTA and CDR2 is FQGNSA in the germline V gene. The junction had 3 bases not matched to a gene; V was cut back by 3 bases and J by 2 bases. Full variable domain (missing parts from reference TRBV7-2 and TRBJ2-4): GAGVSQSPSNKVTEKGKDVELRCDPISGHTALYWYRQSLGQGLEFLIYFQGNSAPDKSGLPSDRFSAERTGGSVSTLTIQRTQQEDSAVYLCASSFSGATKNIQYFGAGTRLSVL.

This clone was counted only a few times. The rearrangement uses TRBV6-4 and TRBJ2-1, with 7 bases identical to TRBD1. In germline, CDR1 is MRHNA, CDR2 SNTAGT. The CDR3 contains 19 residues. V lost 0 bases, J lost 1 base, and 12 bases stayed unmatched. CDR3 region: CASSDSTFPDRVSYNEQFF. In nucleotides, the CDR3 is TGTGCCAGCAGTGACTCGACCTTCCCAGACAGGGTATCCTACAATGAGCAGTTCTTC.

The chain uses TRBV5-6 and TRBJ1-2, with TRBD1 matching 7 bases. V trimming: 4 bases; J trimming: 7 bases; junction bases outside the gene matches: 1. The CDR3 loop spans 11 amino acids. Germline values: CDR1 SGHDT, CDR2 YYEEEE. This CDR3 is CASSDRAGYTF. In nucleotides, the CDR3 is TGTGCCAGCAGCGACAGGGCTGGCTACACCTTC.

This chain uses TRBV5-6 with TRBJ2-5; 8 bases are shared with TRBD1. J was trimmed by 4 bases and V by 7 bases; bases with no gene match: 6. The CDR3 covers 13 residues. From germline, CDR1 is SGHDT and CDR2 YYEEEE. The CDR3 sequence is CASERDRGETQYF. CDR3 bases: TGTGCCAGCGAAAGAGACAGGGGAGAGACCCAGTACTTC.

The chain links TRBV6-1 to TRBJ1-2; D is undetermined. This CDR3 has 15 residues. The V and J ends lost 1 base and 1 base respectively, with 10 bases between them. CDR1 and CDR2 (germline): MNHNS, SASEGT. The CDR3 DNA reads TGTGCCAGCAGTGAAGAAATAGTGCTTAACTATGGCTACACCTTC. This translates into CASSEEIVLNYGYTF.

The chain uses TRBV29-1 and TRBJ2-5; 12 positions agree with TRBD2. V trimming: 3 bases; J trimming: 0 bases; junction bases outside the gene matches: 14. CDR3 length: 19 residues. Germline lookup yields CDR1 SQVTM and CDR2 ANQGSEA. The CDR3 loop reads CSVDGFPTSGSPYQETQYF. In DNA, the CDR3 is TGCAGCGTTGATGGCTTTCCGACTAGCGGGAGCCCCTACCAAGAGACCCAGTACTTC.

This clone was seen a handful of times. In DNA form, the CDR3 reads TGCGCCAGCAGCTTATCTAGCGGGACGGTCTACGAGCAGTACTTC. Translation gives CASSLSSGTVYEQYF. The chain is built from TRBV5-1 and TRBJ2-7, with 9 bases matching TRBD2. Germline trimming cut 2 bases from V and 3 bases from J; bases unmatched to any gene: 6. The CDR3 is made up of 15 amino acids. Germline CDR1 SGHRS, CDR2 YFSETQ.

The J gene is TRBJ2-7, the V gene TRBV19; tentative D call: TRBD1 (5 bases). The germline V gene has CDR1 LNHDA and CDR2 SQIVND (reference sequence). V gave up 3 bases and J gave up 5 bases, with 14 bases separating them. CDR3 length equals 14 residues. CDR3 loop: CASSIKGLGDEQYF. CDR3 DNA sequence: TGTGCCAGTAGTATCAAGGGGCTAGGGGACGAGCAGTACTTC.

The chain links TRBV10-3 to TRBJ2-2; D gene ambiguous. V lost 2 bases and J 8 bases, leaving 9 bases between the germline ends. The CDR3 is made up of 13 amino acids. Germline CDR1 ENHRY, CDR2 SYGVKD. The CDR3 spells CAISEIQQGELFF. CDR3 DNA: TGTGCCATCAGTGAGATCCAACAGGGGGAGCTGTTTTTT.

This sequence joins TRBV2 and TRBJ2-6; 9 nucleotides align to TRBD1. CDR3 size: 15 residues. Germline CDR1 is SNHLY and CDR2 is FYNNEI. V was clipped by 6 bases and J by 1 base; unmatched bases: 1. CDR3 residues: CASRGTGSGANVLTF. In nucleotides, the CDR3 is TGTGCCAGCAGGGGGACAGGGTCTGGGGCCAACGTCCTGACTTTC. The whole variable domain, filled in from reference TRBV2 and TRBJ2-6, reads EPEVTQTPSHQVTQMGQEVILRCVPISNHLYFYWYRQILGQKVEFLVSFYNNEISEKSEIFDDQFSVERPDGSNFTLKIRSTKLEDSAMYFCASRGTGSGANVLTFGAGSRLTVL.

This chain connects TRBV30 to TRBJ2-1, with TRBD2 matching over 8 bases. V shed 7 bases and J 4 bases; nucleotides not matched to a gene: 9. The CDR3 totals 14 residues. The V gene's germline CDR1 is GTSNPN and CDR2 SVGIG (reference sequence). The CDR3 loop is CAFRRSGSYNEQFF. As DNA, the CDR3 is TGTGCCTTCCGACGGAGCGGGAGTTACAATGAGCAGTTCTTC.

This clone was seen only a few times. This sequence joins TRBV5-6 and TRBJ2-7; TRBD2 aligns across 7 bases. V lost 3 bases, J lost 6 bases, and 9 bases stayed unmatched. CDR1 SGHDT and CDR2 YYEEEE come from the germline V gene. This CDR3 has 14 amino acids. CDR3 DNA: TGTGCCAGCAGCTCGCGGGGGTTGCTTGGCGAGCAGTACTTC. It yields the protein CASSSRGLLGEQYF.